This entry features one T cell receptor beta chain sequence. Its specificity is unknown. This specimen comes from a study of T cell responses to AZD1222 COVID-19 vaccine. Regarding the study as a whole: Within unmutated variant regions lay the reported targets of nearly half of spike-specific TCRs. Repertoire sampling happened only post peak T cell response.

Profiled with immunoSEQ multiplex PCR; TCRdb holds only in-frame clones, not every one. The table has 95,000 to 110,000 clones, over 80% seen once. This material consisted of peripheral blood, taken on day 0 of AZD1222 vaccination. This TCR came from an adult in good health.

In DNA, the CDR3 is TGTGCCAGCAGTGAATCGACCACAAAAATTGAAAAACTGTTTTTT. The encoded protein is CASSESTTKIEKLFF. The rearrangement uses TRBV6-1 and TRBJ1-4; D remains ambiguous. The V gene lost 2 bases and the J gene lost 7 bases, with 14 bases spanning the gap. The CDR3 consists of 15 residues. The germline gives CDR1 MNHNS, CDR2 SASEGT.